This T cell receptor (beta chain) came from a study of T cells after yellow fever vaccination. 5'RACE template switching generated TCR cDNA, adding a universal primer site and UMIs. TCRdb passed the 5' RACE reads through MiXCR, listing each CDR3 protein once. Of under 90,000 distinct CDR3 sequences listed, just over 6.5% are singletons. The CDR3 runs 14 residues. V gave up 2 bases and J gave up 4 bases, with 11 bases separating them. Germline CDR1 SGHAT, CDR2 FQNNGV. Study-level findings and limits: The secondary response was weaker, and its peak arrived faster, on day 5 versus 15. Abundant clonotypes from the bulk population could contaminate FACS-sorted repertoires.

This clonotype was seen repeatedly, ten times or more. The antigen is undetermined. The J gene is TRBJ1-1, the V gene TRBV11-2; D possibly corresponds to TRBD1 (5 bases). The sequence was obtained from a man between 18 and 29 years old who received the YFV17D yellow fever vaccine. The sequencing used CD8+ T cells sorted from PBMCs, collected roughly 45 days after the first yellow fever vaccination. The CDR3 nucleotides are TGTGCCAGCAGCTTATACGGGGGTAGCACTGAAGCTTTCTTT. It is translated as CASSLYGGSTEAFF.